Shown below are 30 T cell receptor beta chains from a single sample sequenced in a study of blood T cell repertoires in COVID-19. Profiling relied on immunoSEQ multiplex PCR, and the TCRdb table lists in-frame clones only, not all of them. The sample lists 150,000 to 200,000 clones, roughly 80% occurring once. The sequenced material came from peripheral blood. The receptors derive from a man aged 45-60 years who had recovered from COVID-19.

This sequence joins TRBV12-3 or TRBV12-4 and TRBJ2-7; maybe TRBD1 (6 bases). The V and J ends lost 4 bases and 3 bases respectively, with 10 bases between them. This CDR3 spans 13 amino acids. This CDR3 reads CASSWDTGYEQYF. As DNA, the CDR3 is TGTGCCAGCAGTTGGGACACTGGCTACGAGCAGTACTTC.

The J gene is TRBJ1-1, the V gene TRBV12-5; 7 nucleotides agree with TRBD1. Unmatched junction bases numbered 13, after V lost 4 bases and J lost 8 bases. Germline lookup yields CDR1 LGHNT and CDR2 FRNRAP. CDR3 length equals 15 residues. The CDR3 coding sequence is TGTGCTAGTGGTTCAAACAGGGGTTCGTGGGAAGAAGCTTTCTTT. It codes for CASGSNRGSWEEAFF. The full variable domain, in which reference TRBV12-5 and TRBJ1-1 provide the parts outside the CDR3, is DARVTQTPRHKVTEMGQEVTMRCQPILGHNTVFWYRQTMMQGLELLAYFRNRAPLDDSGMPKDRFSAEMPDATLATLKIQPSEPRDSAVYFCASGSNRGSWEEAFFGQGTRLTVV.

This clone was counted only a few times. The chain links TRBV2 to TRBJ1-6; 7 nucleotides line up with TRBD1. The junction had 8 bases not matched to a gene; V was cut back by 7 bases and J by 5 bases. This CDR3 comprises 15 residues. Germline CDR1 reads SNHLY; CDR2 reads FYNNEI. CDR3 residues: CASTRGGLNNSPLHF. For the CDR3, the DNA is TGTGCCAGCACCCGAGGGGGCCTTAATAATTCACCCCTCCACTTT.

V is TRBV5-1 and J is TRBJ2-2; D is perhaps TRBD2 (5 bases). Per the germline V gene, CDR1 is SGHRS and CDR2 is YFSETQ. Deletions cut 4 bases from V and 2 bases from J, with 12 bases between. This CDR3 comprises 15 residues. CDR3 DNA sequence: TGCGCCAGCAGCCCAGGAGGTCCCAACACCGGGGAGCTGTTTTTT. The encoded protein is CASSPGGPNTGELFF.

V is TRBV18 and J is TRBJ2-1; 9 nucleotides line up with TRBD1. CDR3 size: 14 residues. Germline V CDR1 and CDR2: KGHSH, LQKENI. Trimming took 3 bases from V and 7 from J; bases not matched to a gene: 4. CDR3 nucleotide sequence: TGTGCCAGCTCACCCGGGACAGGGAGGAATGAGCAGTTCTTC. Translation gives CASSPGTGRNEQFF.

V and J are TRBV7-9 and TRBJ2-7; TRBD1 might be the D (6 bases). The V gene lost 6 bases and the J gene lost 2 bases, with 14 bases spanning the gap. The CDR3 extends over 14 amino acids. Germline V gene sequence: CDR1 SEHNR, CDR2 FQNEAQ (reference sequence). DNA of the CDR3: TGTGCCAGCAGACCCGAGGACAGAACCTACGAGCAGTACTTC. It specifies CASRPEDRTYEQYF.

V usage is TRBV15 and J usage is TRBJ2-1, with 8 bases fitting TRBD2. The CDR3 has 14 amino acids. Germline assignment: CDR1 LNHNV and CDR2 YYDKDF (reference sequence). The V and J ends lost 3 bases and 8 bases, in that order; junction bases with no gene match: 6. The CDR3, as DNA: TGTGCCACCAGCAGGGCGGGAGGTAAAGATGAGCAGTTCTTC. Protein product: CATSRAGGKDEQFF.

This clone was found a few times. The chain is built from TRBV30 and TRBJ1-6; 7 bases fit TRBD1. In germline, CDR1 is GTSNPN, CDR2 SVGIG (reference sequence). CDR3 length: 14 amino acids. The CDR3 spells CASLRGPGDSPLHF. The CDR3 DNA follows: TGTGCATCTCTAAGGGGGCCGGGAGATTCACCCCTCCACTTT. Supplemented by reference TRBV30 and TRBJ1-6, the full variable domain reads SQTIHQWPATLVQPVGSPLSLECTVEGTSNPNLYWYRQAAGRGLQLLFYSVGIGQISSEVPQNLSASRPQDRQFILSSKKLLLSDSGFYLCASLRGPGDSPLHFGNGTRLTVT.

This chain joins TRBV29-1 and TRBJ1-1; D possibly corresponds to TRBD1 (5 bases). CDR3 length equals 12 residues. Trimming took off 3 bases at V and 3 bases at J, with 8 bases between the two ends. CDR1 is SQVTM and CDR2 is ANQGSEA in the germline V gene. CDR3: CSVDSTDTEAFF. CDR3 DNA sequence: TGCAGCGTTGATTCGACAGACACTGAAGCTTTCTTT. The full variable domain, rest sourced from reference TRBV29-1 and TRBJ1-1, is SAVISQKPSRDICQRGTSLTIQCQVDSQVTMMFWYRQQPGQSLTLIATANQGSEATYESGFVIDKFPISRPNLTFSTLTVSNMSPEDSSIYLCSVDSTDTEAFFGQGTRLTVV.

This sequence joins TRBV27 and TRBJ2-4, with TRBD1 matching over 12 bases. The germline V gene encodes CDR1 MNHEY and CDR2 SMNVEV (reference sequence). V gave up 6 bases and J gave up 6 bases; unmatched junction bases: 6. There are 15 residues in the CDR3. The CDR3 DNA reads TGTGCCAGCAGAACCGGGACAGGGGGCTCAAACATTCAGTACTTC. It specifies CASRTGTGGSNIQYF.

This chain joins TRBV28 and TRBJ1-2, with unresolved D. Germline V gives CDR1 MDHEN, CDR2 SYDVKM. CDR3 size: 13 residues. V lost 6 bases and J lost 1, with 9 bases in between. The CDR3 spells CASRPTVNYGYTF. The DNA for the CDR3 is TGTGCCAGCAGGCCAACAGTTAACTATGGCTACACCTTC.

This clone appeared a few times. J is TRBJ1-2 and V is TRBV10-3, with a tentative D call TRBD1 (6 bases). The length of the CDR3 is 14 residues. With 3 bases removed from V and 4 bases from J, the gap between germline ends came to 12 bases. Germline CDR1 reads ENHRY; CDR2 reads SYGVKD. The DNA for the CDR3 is TGTGCCATCAGTGAACAGGGTATGGGCTATGGCTACACCTTC. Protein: CAISEQGMGYGYTF.

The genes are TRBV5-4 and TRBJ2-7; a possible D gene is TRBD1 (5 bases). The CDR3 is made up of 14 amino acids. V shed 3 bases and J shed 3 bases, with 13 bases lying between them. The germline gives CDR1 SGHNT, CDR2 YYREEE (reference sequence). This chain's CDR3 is CASSSRGAHYEQYF. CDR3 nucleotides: TGTGCCAGCAGCTCCCGTGGGGCCCACTACGAGCAGTACTTC.

CDR3 nucleotides: TGCGCCAGCAGGAGGCAGGGGGCAGAGGATACGCAGTATTTT. Translation: CASRRQGAEDTQYF. The chain recombines TRBV5-1 with TRBJ2-3; 8 bases are a match to TRBD1. The J segment lost 6 bases and the V segment lost 5 bases, leaving 8 bases of the junction unmatched. Germline V gene lookup returns CDR1 SGHRS and CDR2 YFSETQ. The CDR3 consists of 14 residues.

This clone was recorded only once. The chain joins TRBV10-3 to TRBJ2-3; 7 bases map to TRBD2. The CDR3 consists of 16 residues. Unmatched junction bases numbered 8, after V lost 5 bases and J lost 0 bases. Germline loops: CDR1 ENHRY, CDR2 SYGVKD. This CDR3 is CAISHLAERSTDTQYF. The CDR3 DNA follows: TGTGCCATCAGTCATCTAGCGGAGAGAAGCACAGATACGCAGTATTTT.

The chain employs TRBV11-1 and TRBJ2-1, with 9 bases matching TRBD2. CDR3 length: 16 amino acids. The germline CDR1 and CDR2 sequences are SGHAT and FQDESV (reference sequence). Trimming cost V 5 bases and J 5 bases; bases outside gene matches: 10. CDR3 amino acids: CASSPRLAERHNEQFF. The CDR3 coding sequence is TGTGCCAGCAGCCCGCGACTAGCGGAGAGACACAATGAGCAGTTCTTC.

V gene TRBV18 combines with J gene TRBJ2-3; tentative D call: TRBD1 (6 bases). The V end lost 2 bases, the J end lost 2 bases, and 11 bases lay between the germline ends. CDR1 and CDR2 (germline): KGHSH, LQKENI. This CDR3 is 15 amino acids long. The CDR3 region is CASSPSAGVTDTQYF. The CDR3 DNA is TGTGCCAGCTCACCATCGGCAGGGGTCACAGATACGCAGTATTTT. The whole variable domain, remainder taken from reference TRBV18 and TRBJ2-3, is NAGVMQNPRHLVRRRGQEARLRCSPMKGHSHVYWYRQLPEEGLKFMVYLQKENIIDESGMPKERFSAEFPKEGPSILRIQQVVRGDSAAYFCASSPSAGVTDTQYFGPGTRLTVL.

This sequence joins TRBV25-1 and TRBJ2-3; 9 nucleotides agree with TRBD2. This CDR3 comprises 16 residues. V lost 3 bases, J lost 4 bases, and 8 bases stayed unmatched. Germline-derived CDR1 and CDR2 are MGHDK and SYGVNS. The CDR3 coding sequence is TGTGCCAGCAGTGACTGGCGGGAGGGCCTTGCAGATACGCAGTATTTT. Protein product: CASSDWREGLADTQYF.

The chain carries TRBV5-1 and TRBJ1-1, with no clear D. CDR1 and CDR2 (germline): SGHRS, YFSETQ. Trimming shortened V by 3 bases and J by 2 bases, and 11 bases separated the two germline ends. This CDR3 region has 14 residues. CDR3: CASSSQFGNTEAFF. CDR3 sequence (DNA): TGCGCCAGCAGCTCACAGTTCGGAAACACTGAAGCTTTCTTT.

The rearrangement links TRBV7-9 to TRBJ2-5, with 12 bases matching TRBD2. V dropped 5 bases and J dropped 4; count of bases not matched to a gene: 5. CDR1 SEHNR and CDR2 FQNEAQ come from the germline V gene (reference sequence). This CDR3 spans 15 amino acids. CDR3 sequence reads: CASSPGTSGRETQYF. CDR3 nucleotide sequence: TGTGCCAGCAGCCCCGGGACTAGCGGGCGAGAGACCCAGTACTTC.

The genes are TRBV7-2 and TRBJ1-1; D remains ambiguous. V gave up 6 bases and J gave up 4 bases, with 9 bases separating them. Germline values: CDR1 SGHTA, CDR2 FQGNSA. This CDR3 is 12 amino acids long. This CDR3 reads CASSFAGTEAFF. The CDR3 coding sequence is TGTGCCAGCAGTTTTGCCGGCACTGAAGCTTTCTTT.

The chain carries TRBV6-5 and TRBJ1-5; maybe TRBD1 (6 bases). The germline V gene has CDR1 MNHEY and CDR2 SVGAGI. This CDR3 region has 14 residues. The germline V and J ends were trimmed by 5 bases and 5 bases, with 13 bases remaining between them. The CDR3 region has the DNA TGTGCCAGCAGTCCAACAGGGCCCCATCAGCCCCAGCATTTT. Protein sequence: CASSPTGPHQPQHF.

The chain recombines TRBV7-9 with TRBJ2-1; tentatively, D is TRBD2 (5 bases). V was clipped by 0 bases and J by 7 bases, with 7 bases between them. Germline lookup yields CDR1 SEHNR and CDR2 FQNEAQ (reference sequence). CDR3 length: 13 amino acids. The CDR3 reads CASSLASGNEQFF. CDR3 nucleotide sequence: TGTGCCAGCAGCTTAGCATCGGGGAATGAGCAGTTCTTC.

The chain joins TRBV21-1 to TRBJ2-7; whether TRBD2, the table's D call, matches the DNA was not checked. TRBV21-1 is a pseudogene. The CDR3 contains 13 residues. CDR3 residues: CASSSIAVYEQYF. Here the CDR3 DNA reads TGTGCCAGCAGCTCTATTGCTGTCTACGAGCAGTACTTC.

The CDR3 DNA reads as TGCGCCAGCAGTCTCGGTGCTGCGGGAGCCCCAGATACGCAGTATTTT. Translating gives CASSLGAAGAPDTQYF. The chain recombines TRBV5-1 with TRBJ2-3; 7 bases fit TRBD2. The CDR3 sequence is 16 residues long. V shed 5 bases and J 4 bases; nucleotides not matched to a gene: 13. Germline lookup yields CDR1 SGHRS and CDR2 YFSETQ.

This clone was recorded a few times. This CDR3 reads CASGGAQQPQHF. CDR3 coding DNA: TGCGCCAGCGGGGGGGCCCAGCAGCCCCAGCATTTT. The genes are TRBV10-2 and TRBJ1-5, with D tentatively TRBD1 (6 bases). The CDR3 runs 12 residues. The V end lost 8 bases, the J end lost 7 bases, and 12 bases lay between the germline ends. Germline CDR1 WSHSY, CDR2 SAAADI.

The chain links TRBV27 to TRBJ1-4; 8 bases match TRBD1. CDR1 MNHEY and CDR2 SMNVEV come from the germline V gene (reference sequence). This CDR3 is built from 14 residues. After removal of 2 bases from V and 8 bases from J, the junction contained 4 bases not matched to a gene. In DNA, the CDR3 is TGTGCCAGCAGTTTAGGCAGGGGGCGCGAAAAACTGTTTTTT. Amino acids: CASSLGRGREKLFF.

CDR3: CASTPGRGANVLTF. DNA for the CDR3: TGTGCCAGCACCCCAGGGAGGGGGGCCAACGTCCTGACTTTC. This chain links TRBV6-5 with TRBJ2-6, with a possible D match to TRBD2 (6 bases). The germline CDR1 and CDR2 sequences are MNHEY and SVGAGI. CDR3 size: 14 residues. Trimming removed 7 bases from V and 4 bases from J, with 11 bases in between.

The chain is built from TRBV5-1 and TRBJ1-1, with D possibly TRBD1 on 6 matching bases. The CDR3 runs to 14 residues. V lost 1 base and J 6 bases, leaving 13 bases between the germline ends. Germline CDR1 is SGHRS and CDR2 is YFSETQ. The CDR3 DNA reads TGCGCCAGCAGCTTGATGGGCGCAGGGGCTGAAGCTTTCTTT. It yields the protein CASSLMGAGAEAFF. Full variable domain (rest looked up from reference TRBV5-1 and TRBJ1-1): KAGVTQTPRYLIKTRGQQVTLSCSPISGHRSVSWYQQTPGQGLQFLFEYFSETQRNKGNFPGRFSGRQFSNSRSEMNVSTLELGDSALYLCASSLMGAGAEAFFGQGTRLTVV.

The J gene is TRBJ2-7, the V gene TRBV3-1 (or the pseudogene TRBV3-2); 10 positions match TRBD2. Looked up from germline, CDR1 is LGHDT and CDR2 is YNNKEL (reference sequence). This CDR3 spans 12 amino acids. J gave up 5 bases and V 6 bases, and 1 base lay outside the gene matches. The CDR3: CASRGTSDEQYF. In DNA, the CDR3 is TGTGCCAGCAGGGGGACTAGCGACGAGCAGTACTTC.